These T cell receptor beta chains were read from a single sample in a study of shared clonotypes between healthy human individuals. Libraries were prepared by immunoSEQ multiplex PCR; TCRdb keeps only in-frame clonotypes and omits some of them. The sample contains approximately 1.9 million clones, 93% of which appear only once. The sample comprised naive CD8+ T cells from PBMCs. Receptors originate from a man aged 18-30 years in good health. Some clones in this sample may be carry-over from other donors' samples. CDR3s leave out the opening cysteine and the closing phenylalanine or tryptophan.

cdr3_aa: ASRTAGQTNEQF; v_call: TRBV28
cdr3_aa: AWSVAGHTDTQY; v_call: TRBV30
cdr3_aa: ASSSIHNTEAF; v_call: TRBV7-3
cdr3_aa: ASSPANTGELF; v_call: TRBV13
cdr3_aa: ASRYRGYEQY; v_call: TRBV6-1
cdr3_aa: SVQTGHSSYNEQF; v_call: TRBV29-1
cdr3_aa: ASSLVGGPEHT; v_call: TRBV7-8
cdr3_aa: ASRASTGRGSEQY; v_call: TRBV11-2
cdr3_aa: ASSPRANLFYEQY; v_call: TRBV27
cdr3_aa: ASSVRWQGEETQY; v_call: TRBV5-6
cdr3_aa: ASSIGFGVTSYEQY; v_call: TRBV19
cdr3_aa: ASSYGGADTQY; v_call: TRBV5-6
cdr3_aa: ASTGQGNYGYT; v_call: TRBV18
cdr3_aa: ASSQDRLRDSYGYT; v_call: TRBV4-1
cdr3_aa: ASSQGGGSQETQY; v_call: TRBV4-1
cdr3_aa: AISHESIDEQF; v_call: TRBV10-3
cdr3_aa: ASSLDRRAYNEQF; v_call: TRBV6-5
cdr3_aa: ASSETAGLVFNEQF; v_call: TRBV2
cdr3_aa: ASSLDPSPTLSKNIQY; v_call: TRBV11-2
cdr3_aa: ASSEWAYMATGGDYGYT; v_call: TRBV2
cdr3_aa: ASSPDRVNEKLF; v_call: TRBV5-4
cdr3_aa: ASSESAGVAYEQY; v_call: TRBV10-2
cdr3_aa: SVVKETQY; v_call: TRBV29-1
cdr3_aa: ASELDQENTGELF; v_call: TRBV7-9
cdr3_aa: ASSQGLAGMDNEQF; v_call: TRBV4-2
cdr3_aa: ASSLDDTQY; v_call: TRBV7-8
cdr3_aa: AIGGTAGDLDNEQF; v_call: TRBV10-3
cdr3_aa: ASSPPWGTGEQY; v_call: TRBV27
cdr3_aa: ASSLNRLAGVRGWRNEQF; v_call: TRBV5-1
cdr3_aa: ASSLGAGGYNEQF; v_call: TRBV11-3
cdr3_aa: ASSRDRGHTGELF; v_call: TRBV11-2
cdr3_aa: ASSFGDSYEQY; v_call: TRBV5-1
cdr3_aa: SVELGGAYEQY; v_call: TRBV29-1
cdr3_aa: ASSWALAAGPTDTQY; v_call: TRBV11-2
cdr3_aa: ASTWTGQSNQPQH; v_call: TRBV10-1
cdr3_aa: ASSLLWGITGELF; v_call: TRBV27
cdr3_aa: ASSLSSVPQNEQF; v_call: TRBV27
cdr3_aa: ASRAGEGYEQY; v_call: TRBV2
cdr3_aa: ASFPLAGVSEQF; v_call: TRBV7-6
cdr3_aa: ASSPREVVRRDTDTQY; v_call: TRBV19
cdr3_aa: ASSGGLEGAAEAF; v_call: TRBV2
cdr3_aa: ASSSNLLGEQF; v_call: TRBV7-3
cdr3_aa: ASSLRPVGTQY; v_call: TRBV7-6
cdr3_aa: ASSLGDKEAYEQY; v_call: TRBV7-9
cdr3_aa: ASSLGTNPNQPQH; v_call: TRBV27
cdr3_aa: ASSLGTGTGKETQY; v_call: TRBV5-6
cdr3_aa: ASSDSTGGDAGANVLT; v_call: TRBV9
cdr3_aa: ASSPRSDPNEQF; v_call: TRBV27
cdr3_aa: ASSYFGQGYGGYEQY; v_call: TRBV5-6
cdr3_aa: ASSSLGTYEQY; v_call: TRBV27
cdr3_aa: ASSQTSGRALQF; v_call: TRBV27
cdr3_aa: ASSLDLAGGTDTQY; v_call: TRBV27
cdr3_aa: SVLAAFRRERNNEQF; v_call: TRBV29-1
cdr3_aa: ASSWTSGSSYEQY; v_call: TRBV5-8
cdr3_aa: ASSPLSPINEKLF; v_call: TRBV7-9
cdr3_aa: ATSSVVNEQF; v_call: TRBV15
cdr3_aa: ASSQRGTQRDTEAF; v_call: TRBV7-9
cdr3_aa: ASSVRIYEQY; v_call: TRBV10-2
cdr3_aa: ASSFTGGPGVEQY; v_call: TRBV5-1
cdr3_aa: ASSQDSSSEAF; v_call: TRBV4-1